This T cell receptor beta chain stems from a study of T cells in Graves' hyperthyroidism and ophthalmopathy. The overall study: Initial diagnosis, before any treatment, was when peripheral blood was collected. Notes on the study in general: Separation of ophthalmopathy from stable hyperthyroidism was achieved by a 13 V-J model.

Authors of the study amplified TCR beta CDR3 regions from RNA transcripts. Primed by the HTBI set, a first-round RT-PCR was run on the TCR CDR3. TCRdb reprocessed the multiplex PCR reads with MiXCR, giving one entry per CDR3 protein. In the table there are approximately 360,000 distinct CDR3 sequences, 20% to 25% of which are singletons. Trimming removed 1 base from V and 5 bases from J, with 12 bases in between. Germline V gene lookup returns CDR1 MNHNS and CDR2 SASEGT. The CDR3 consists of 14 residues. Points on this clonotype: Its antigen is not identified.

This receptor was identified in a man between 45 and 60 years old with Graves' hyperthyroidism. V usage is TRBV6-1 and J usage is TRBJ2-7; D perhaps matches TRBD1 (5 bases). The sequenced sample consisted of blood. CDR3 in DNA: TGTGCCAGCAGTGAAGGCAGGGTGGTCCACGAGCAGTACTTC. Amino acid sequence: CASSEGRVVHEQYF.